This is a list of T cell receptor beta chains from one sample in a study of T-cell memory formation after mild COVID-19. TCRdb itself ran the 5' RACE reads through MiXCR, one entry per CDR3 protein. The table has around 250,000 distinct CDR3 sequences, about 17% seen once; the top ten hold 22%. Sequencing was done on a sample of PBMCs or a T cell subset sorted from them (not recorded which). These receptor sequences come from a man aged 18 to 29 who had mild COVID-19 (a few samples of this study predate the infection). Cell type and time point are not known. Both conserved end residues are part of each CDR3. The order of the fields is J gene, D gene, clone size, V gene, CDR3 protein, CDR3 DNA. D genes are given only for firm matches. A clone size is listed for some rows: how often the clone was seen (once, few, many), or a class if it is expanded.

>TRBJ1-6|NA|many|TRBV4-1
CASSQVQQGMGNSPLHF
TGCGCCAGCAGCCAGGTACAACAGGGTATGGGTAATTCACCCCTCCACTTT
>TRBJ2-5|NA|few|TRBV9
CASSVGALIETQYF
TGTGCCAGCAGCGTAGGAGCCCTGATCGAGACCCAGTACTTC
>TRBJ2-3|NA|NA|TRBV7-6
CASSPSVGGTDTQYF
TGTGCCAGCAGCCCGTCAGTGGGGGGCACAGATACGCAGTATTTT
>TRBJ1-1|NA|many|TRBV24-1
CATSDSGRTNTEAFF
TGTGCCACCAGTGATTCCGGACGTACGAACACTGAAGCTTTCTTT
>TRBJ2-3|NA|NA|TRBV7-6
CASSPDWRSTDTQYF
TGTGCCAGCAGCCCCGACTGGAGAAGCACAGATACGCAGTATTTT
>TRBJ2-7|NA|many|TRBV7-9
CASSLVGVEQYF
TGTGCCAGCAGCTTAGTTGGGGTCGAGCAGTACTTC
>TRBJ2-3|NA|NA|TRBV28
CASIPGTLSTDTQYF
TGTGCCAGCATCCCCGGGACACTGAGCACAGATACGCAGTATTTT
>TRBJ1-1|NA|few|TRBV18
CASSPLSPEAFF
TGTGCCAGCTCACCCCTCAGCCCTGAAGCTTTCTTT
>TRBJ2-3|NA|few|TRBV7-8
CASSGPLTATSTDTQYF
TGTGCCAGCAGCGGGCCCTTGACGGCGACTAGCACAGATACGCAGTATTTT
>TRBJ1-4|TRBD1|few|TRBV5-4
CASSLGQTATNEKLFF
TGTGCCAGCAGCCTGGGACAGACTGCAACTAATGAAAAACTGTTTTTT
>TRBJ2-1|TRBD2|few|TRBV12-3/TRBV12-4
CASILGGVTSNEQFF
TGTGCCAGCATCCTCGGGGGGGTGACCTCTAATGAGCAGTTCTTC
>TRBJ2-7|NA|NA|TRBV30
CAWSLVGLYEQYF
TGTGCCTGGAGTCTGGTCGGACTATACGAGCAGTACTTC
>TRBJ2-2|NA|many|TRBV5-1
CASSLDSTGELFF
TGCGCCAGCAGCTTGGATAGTACCGGGGAGCTGTTTTTT
>TRBJ2-3|NA|NA|TRBV4-3
CASSHDVADTQYF
TGCGCCAGCAGCCATGATGTAGCAGATACGCAGTATTTT
>TRBJ1-1|NA|few|TRBV5-1
CASSLLPAVTEAFF
TGCGCCAGCAGTCTTCTTCCCGCGGTCACTGAAGCTTTCTTT
>TRBJ1-4|TRBD1|many|TRBV12-3/TRBV12-4
CASRSRQGAREKLFF
TGTGCCAGCCGATCCCGACAGGGTGCTCGTGAAAAACTGTTTTTT
>TRBJ2-2|TRBD1|few|TRBV5-6
CASSSTGWDTGELFF
TGTGCCAGCAGCTCGACAGGGTGGGACACCGGGGAGCTGTTTTTT
>TRBJ1-1|NA|few|TRBV5-1
CATSYAGNTEAFF
TGCGCCACCAGCTACGCCGGTAACACTGAAGCTTTCTTT
>TRBJ2-3|TRBD1|NA|TRBV7-9
CASSPPRQGRVVDTQYF
TGTGCCAGCAGCCCTCCGAGACAGGGAAGGGTGGTAGATACGCAGTATTTT
>TRBJ2-1|TRBD2|NA|TRBV28
CASSPLPTSGGLYNEQFF
TGTGCCAGCAGTCCCCTCCCAACTAGCGGGGGCCTTTACAATGAGCAGTTCTTC